This TCR beta chain was sequenced during a study of T cell repertoires in cytomegalovirus infection. Germline V lookup: CDR1 MDHEN, CDR2 SYDVKM. V lost 6 bases and J 0 bases, leaving 15 bases between the germline ends. The length of the CDR3 is 16 residues. In this sample, this clonotype turned up many times. No antigen is known for it. TCRdb ran MiXCR on the reads and lists one entry per CDR3 protein. The top ten hold roughly 12% of the sample, which has about 830,000 distinct CDR3 sequences, approximately 32% seen once. The receptor was isolated from a human donor in good health (CMV status not recorded). Some clones in this sample may be carry-over from other donors' samples. The chain joins TRBV28 to TRBJ2-1; D might be TRBD1 (6 bases). Sequences were derived from cultured CD8+ T cells from PBMCs, sampled from culture after CMV antigen stimulation. The CDR3 DNA sequence: TGTGCCAGCAGGGAATCAGGGGCACCCTCCTACAATGAGCAGTTCTTC. It translates to CASRESGAPSYNEQFF.